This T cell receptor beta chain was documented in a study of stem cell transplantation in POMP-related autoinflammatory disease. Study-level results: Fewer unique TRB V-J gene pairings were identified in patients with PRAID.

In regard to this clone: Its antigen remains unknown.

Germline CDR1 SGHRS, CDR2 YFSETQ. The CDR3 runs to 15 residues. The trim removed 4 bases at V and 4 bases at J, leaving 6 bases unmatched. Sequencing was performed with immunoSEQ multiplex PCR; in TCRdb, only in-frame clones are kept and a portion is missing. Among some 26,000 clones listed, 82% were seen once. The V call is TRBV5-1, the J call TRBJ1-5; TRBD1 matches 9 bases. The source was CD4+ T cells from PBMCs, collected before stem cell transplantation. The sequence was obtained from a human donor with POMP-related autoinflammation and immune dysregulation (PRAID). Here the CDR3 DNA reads TGCGCCAGCAGCGGCGGGACAGGGCGTAATCAGCCCCAGCATTTT. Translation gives CASSGGTGRNQPQHF.